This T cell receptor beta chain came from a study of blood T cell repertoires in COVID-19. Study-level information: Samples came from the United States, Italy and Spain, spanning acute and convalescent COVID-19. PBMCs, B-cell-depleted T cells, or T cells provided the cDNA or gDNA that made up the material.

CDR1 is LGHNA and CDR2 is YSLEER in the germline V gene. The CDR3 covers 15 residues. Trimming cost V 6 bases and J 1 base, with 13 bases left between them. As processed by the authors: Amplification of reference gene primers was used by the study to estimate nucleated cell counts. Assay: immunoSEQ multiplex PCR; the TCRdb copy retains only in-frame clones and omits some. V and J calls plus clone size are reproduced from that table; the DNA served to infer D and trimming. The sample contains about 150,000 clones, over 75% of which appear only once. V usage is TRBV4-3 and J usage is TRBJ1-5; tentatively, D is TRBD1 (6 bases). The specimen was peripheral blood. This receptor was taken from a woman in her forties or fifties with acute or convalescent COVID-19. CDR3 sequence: CASRLGAKSNQPQHF. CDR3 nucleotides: TGCGCCAGCAGGCTGGGGGCGAAGAGCAATCAGCCCCAGCATTTT.